A single sample gave rise to the 28 T cell receptor beta chains below, sequenced in a study of blood T cell repertoires in COVID-19. Assay: immunoSEQ multiplex PCR; the TCRdb copy retains only in-frame clones and omits some. The data hold about 350,000 clones, with approximately 89% observed a single time. The sequenced material came from peripheral blood. All receptors derive from a woman in her sixties or seventies with COVID-19, enrolled during active disease.

The genes are TRBV19 and TRBJ1-2; perhaps TRBD1 as D (5 bases). CDR1 and CDR2 from the germline V gene are LNHDA and SQIVND (reference sequence). The CDR3 contains 12 residues. Deletions cut 5 bases from V and 8 bases from J, with 12 bases between. The chain's CDR3 is CASSSRVGGYTF. CDR3 nucleotide sequence: TGTGCCAGTAGTTCCAGGGTCGGGGGCTACACCTTC. The full variable domain, in which reference TRBV19 and TRBJ1-2 provide the parts outside the CDR3, is DGGITQSPKYLFRKEGQNVTLSCEQNLNHDAMYWYRQDPGQGLRLIYYSQIVNDFQKGDIAEGYSVSREKKESFPLTVTSAQKNPTAFYLCASSSRVGGYTFGSGTRLTVV.

V and J are TRBV6-5 and TRBJ1-1; D possibly corresponds to TRBD1 (6 bases). V was cut by 7 bases and J by 0 bases, with 12 bases left in between. The CDR3 totals 14 residues. Germline values: CDR1 MNHEY, CDR2 SVGAGI. In DNA form, the CDR3 reads TGTGCCAGCATTCTGACAGGTATGAACACTGAAGCTTTCTTT. Its translation is CASILTGMNTEAFF.

The genes are TRBV7-9 and TRBJ2-1, with 8 bases fitting TRBD2. The CDR3 runs to 16 residues. Germline loops: CDR1 SEHNR, CDR2 FQNEAQ (reference sequence). The ends lost 5 bases at V and 1 base at J; junction bases unmatched: 7. The CDR3 region is CASSLKAGASYNEQFF. DNA for the CDR3: TGTGCCAGCAGCCTTAAAGCGGGGGCTTCCTACAATGAGCAGTTCTTC.

This clone was recorded once. The chain couples TRBV29-1 to TRBJ1-2; 9 positions match TRBD1. The CDR3 contains 13 residues. The V gene's germline CDR1 is SQVTM and CDR2 ANQGSEA. The trim removed 4 bases at V and 8 bases at J, leaving 8 bases unmatched. DNA for the CDR3: TGCAGCGTTGTTCTAGGACAGGGGTTGGGCTACACCTTC. This encodes CSVVLGQGLGYTF.

The rearrangement links TRBV11-2 to TRBJ1-2; 8 bases map to TRBD1. With V trimmed by 5 bases and J by 6 bases, 5 bases remained unmatched. The CDR3 has 13 amino acids. Germline V gives CDR1 SGHAT, CDR2 FQNNGV. The CDR3 region is CASSIAGGDGYTF. For the CDR3, the DNA is TGTGCCAGCAGCATCGCAGGGGGCGATGGCTACACCTTC. Full variable domain (remainder filled in from reference TRBV11-2 and TRBJ1-2): EAGVAQSPRYKIIEKRQSVAFWCNPISGHATLYWYQQILGQGPKLLIQFQNNGVVDDSQLPKDRFSAERLKGVDSTLKIQPAKLEDSAVYLCASSIAGGDGYTFGSGTRLTVV.

V and J are TRBV19 and TRBJ2-1; D possibly corresponds to TRBD2 (6 bases). The germline V gene has CDR1 LNHDA and CDR2 SQIVND (reference sequence). V lost 4 bases, J lost 5 bases, and 15 bases lay in between. CDR3 length equals 15 residues. The CDR3 nucleotides are TGTGCCAGTAGTACGGGGGAGTGGACGAACAATGAGCAGTTCTTC. This encodes CASSTGEWTNNEQFF.

V usage is TRBV5-6 and J usage is TRBJ1-6, with 7 positions matching TRBD1. This CDR3 contains 13 residues. Germline CDR1 and CDR2: SGHDT and YYEEEE. J lost 9 bases, V lost 5 bases, and 5 bases had no gene match. The CDR3 sequence: CASSSTGVSPLHF. The CDR3 DNA follows: TGTGCCAGCAGTTCTACAGGGGTTTCACCCCTCCACTTT.

The chain joins TRBV9 to TRBJ1-2; 12 bases line up with TRBD1. This CDR3 has 14 amino acids. V shed 5 bases, J shed 7 bases, and the junction held 6 bases outside the gene matches. CDR1 is SGDLS and CDR2 is YYNGEE in the germline V gene. CDR3 sequence: CASRTPGQGAGYTF. CDR3 DNA: TGTGCCAGCAGGACTCCGGGACAGGGGGCTGGCTACACCTTC.

This sequence joins TRBV5-1 and TRBJ1-3; TRBD1 agrees at 7 bases. There are 14 residues in the CDR3. V gave up 4 bases and J gave up 0 bases; unmatched junction bases: 1. CDR1 and CDR2 (germline): SGHRS, YFSETQ. Written as DNA, the CDR3 is TGCGCCAGCAGCCGGGACAGCTCTGGAAACACCATATATTTT. It yields the protein CASSRDSSGNTIYF.

The rearrangement links TRBV4-1 to TRBJ2-6, with D tentatively TRBD2 (5 bases). Per the germline V gene, CDR1 is MGHRA and CDR2 is YSYEKL. V lost 1 base and J lost 1, with 20 bases in between. This CDR3 region has 20 residues. For the CDR3, the DNA is TGCGCCAGCAGCCAAGTGGAGAGGGTTAGCGCCAGGTCTGGGGCCAACGTCCTGACTTTC. This translates into CASSQVERVSARSGANVLTF.

V is TRBV18 and J is TRBJ1-6, with 8 bases identical to TRBD1. J lost 8 bases, V lost 6 bases, and 9 bases had no gene match. The CDR3 is made up of 15 amino acids. Germline assignment: CDR1 KGHSH and CDR2 LQKENI. CDR3 protein: CASSPGQVRDSPLHF. The CDR3 nucleotides are TGTGCCAGCTCGCCGGGACAGGTGAGGGATTCACCCCTCCACTTT.

The DNA for the CDR3 is TGTGCCAGCAGTTTAAGGATAGCGGGGAACAATGAGCAGTTCTTC. It specifies CASSLRIAGNNEQFF. This rearrangement joins TRBV28 to TRBJ2-1; TRBD2 aligns across 8 bases. Germline-derived CDR1 and CDR2 are MDHEN and SYDVKM. The ends lost 2 bases at V and 5 bases at J; junction bases unmatched: 5. The CDR3 has 15 residues. The whole variable domain, filled in from reference TRBV28 and TRBJ2-1, reads DVKVTQSSRYLVKRTGEKVFLECVQDMDHENMFWYRQDPGLGLRLIYFSYDVKMKEKGDIPEGYSVSREKKERFSLILESASTNQTSMYLCASSLRIAGNNEQFFGPGTRLTVL.

The V gene is TRBV5-1, the J gene TRBJ1-6; no reliable D call. CDR1 is SGHRS, CDR2 YFSETQ, per germline. Trimming stripped 4 bases from V and 10 bases from J, with 18 bases between. The CDR3 is 15 amino acids. The CDR3 sequence: CASSPGRGKKSPLHF. CDR3 sequence (DNA): TGCGCCAGCAGCCCGGGTCGGGGTAAGAAATCACCCCTCCACTTT.

Here the CDR3 reads CASSPPPGRAEGLFF. CDR3 bases: TGTGCCAGCAGCCCCCCTCCGGGCCGGGCTGAGGGGCTGTTTTTT. This chain links TRBV5-4 with TRBJ2-2; tentatively, D is TRBD2 (5 bases). The germline V gene has CDR1 SGHNT and CDR2 YYREEE (reference sequence). The CDR3 has 15 amino acids. V was pared by 4 bases and J by 13 bases, with 23 bases between.

The chain joins TRBV19 to TRBJ1-6, with 9 bases that match TRBD1. The CDR3 loop spans 14 amino acids. Trimming cost V 9 bases and J 7 bases; bases outside gene matches: 7. CDR1 is LNHDA and CDR2 is SQIVND in the germline V gene (reference sequence). CDR3 DNA sequence: TGTGCCAGCGCGGGACAGGGTGGGAATTCACCCCTCCACTTT. Its translation is CASAGQGGNSPLHF.

The chain is built from TRBV4-1 and TRBJ2-3; 8 bases fit TRBD1. CDR1 is MGHRA, CDR2 YSYEKL, per germline. The CDR3 covers 16 residues. The V gene end was trimmed by 5 bases and the J gene end by 3 bases; junction bases not matched to a gene: 10. The DNA of the CDR3 is TGCGCCAGCAGCGAGGGCCGGGACAGGACGACAGATACGCAGTATTTT. Translated: CASSEGRDRTTDTQYF.

This clone showed up many times. The CDR3: CAWSPPEWAGGSYNSPLHF. In DNA form, the CDR3 reads TGTGCCTGGAGTCCGCCGGAGTGGGCAGGGGGCTCCTATAATTCACCCCTCCACTTT. The rearrangement joins TRBV30 to TRBJ1-6; 7 bases line up with TRBD1. V gave up 2 bases and J gave up 0 bases; unmatched junction bases: 13. Per germline, CDR1 GTSNPN and CDR2 SVGIG (reference sequence). The CDR3 has 19 amino acids.

The CDR3 coding sequence is TGCGCCAGCAGCCCGACTAGCGGGGTGATCACCGGGGAGCTGTTTTTT. Translation: CASSPTSGVITGELFF. The chain uses TRBV5-1 and TRBJ2-2; 11 bases match TRBD2. The CDR3 sequence is 16 residues long. Germline V gene lookup returns CDR1 SGHRS and CDR2 YFSETQ. V trimming: 4 bases; J trimming: 4 bases; junction bases outside the gene matches: 6.

The chain couples TRBV19 to TRBJ2-3, with 11 bases identical to TRBD1. Germline V gene lookup returns CDR1 LNHDA and CDR2 SQIVND (reference sequence). The V gene end was trimmed by 5 bases and the J gene end by 3 bases; junction bases not matched to a gene: 13. This CDR3 contains 18 residues. In DNA form, the CDR3 reads TGTGCCAGTAGTCCCAGGGGAATCGGGACAGGGGGAACAGATACGCAGTATTTT. This gives the protein CASSPRGIGTGGTDTQYF.

The CDR3 DNA reads TGTGCCAGCAGTGAAGGGGGACAGGGGGATAATCTCCACTTT. This sequence encodes CASSEGGQGDNLHF. The chain carries TRBV2 and TRBJ1-6; 11 positions match TRBD1. V was pared by 1 base and J by 16 bases, with 6 bases of the junction left unmatched. The germline V gene encodes CDR1 SNHLY and CDR2 FYNNEI. The CDR3 has 14 residues.

The rearrangement joins TRBV5-1 to TRBJ2-7, with 9 positions matching TRBD2. J lost 5 bases, V lost 5 bases, and 17 bases had no gene match. The germline V gene encodes CDR1 SGHRS and CDR2 YFSETQ. The CDR3 is 17 amino acids. The DNA for the CDR3 is TGCGCCAGCAGTTCAAACCTAAGGGGACTAGCTAGAAACGAGCAGTACTTC. Translating gives CASSSNLRGLARNEQYF.

This chain links TRBV15 with TRBJ1-2; 7 nucleotides line up with TRBD1. Trimming removed 9 bases from V and 4 bases from J; junction bases left unmatched: 14. This CDR3 is 15 amino acids long. Germline-derived CDR1 and CDR2 are LNHNV and YYDKDF (reference sequence). CDR3 in DNA: TGTGCCACGAGACTCCGGGACAGTGGATTCTATGGCTACACCTTC. Protein product: CATRLRDSGFYGYTF.

This chain links TRBV5-1 with TRBJ1-1; 11 bases fit TRBD1. V trimming: 5 bases; J trimming: 0 bases; junction bases outside the gene matches: 6. In germline, CDR1 is SGHRS, CDR2 YFSETQ. The CDR3 runs 16 residues. CDR3 in amino acids: CASRKGQGVVNTEAFF. For the CDR3, the DNA is TGCGCCAGCAGGAAGGGACAGGGGGTTGTGAACACTGAAGCTTTCTTT. Variable domain in full (rest from reference TRBV5-1 and TRBJ1-1): KAGVTQTPRYLIKTRGQQVTLSCSPISGHRSVSWYQQTPGQGLQFLFEYFSETQRNKGNFPGRFSGRQFSNSRSEMNVSTLELGDSALYLCASRKGQGVVNTEAFFGQGTRLTVV.

This chain joins TRBV2 and TRBJ2-1, with TRBD2 matching over 16 bases. The germline gives CDR1 SNHLY, CDR2 FYNNEI. The V and J ends lost 6 bases and 7 bases, in that order; junction bases with no gene match: 12. The CDR3 contains 18 residues. In DNA form, the CDR3 reads TGTGCCAGCAGCCTTAATCCCGGGACTAGCGGGGGGGGGAATGAGCAGTTCTTC. Translation gives CASSLNPGTSGGGNEQFF.

The V and J genes are TRBV3-1 (or the pseudogene TRBV3-2) and TRBJ1-6; 8 nucleotides line up with TRBD1. Germline CDR1 LGHDT, CDR2 YNNKEL (reference sequence). CDR3 length: 14 amino acids. V was clipped by 4 bases and J by 7 bases; unmatched bases: 3. CDR3 protein: CASSLRTGNSPLHF. CDR3 coding DNA: TGTGCCAGCAGCCTTAGGACAGGGAATTCACCCCTCCACTTT.

Turning to this clone: Likely a read error: the CDR3 ends without its conserved phenylalanine or tryptophan. It is unclear where the CDR3 begins or ends on the DNA, so no DNA is shown, and the CDR3 is as TCRdb lists it. This chain joins TRBV7-9 and TRBJ2-7; the D call TRBD2 from the table was never checked on the DNA. Germline loops: CDR1 SEHNR, CDR2 FQNEAQ (reference sequence). The CDR3 has 11 residues if both end residues are counted. The CDR3 reads CASSLGQRPLM.

The rearrangement uses TRBV6-2 or TRBV6-3 and TRBJ1-3, with D uncertain. Looked up from germline, CDR1 is MNHEY and CDR2 is SVGEGT. V was trimmed by 2 bases and J by 3 bases, leaving 11 bases between them. CDR3 length equals 15 residues. The CDR3 DNA reads as TGTGCCAGCAGTTACCATCAGGCCTTTGGAAACACCATATATTTT. This gives the protein CASSYHQAFGNTIYF.

This rearrangement joins TRBV9 to TRBJ2-5, with TRBD2 matching over 14 bases. J gave up 3 bases and V 4 bases, and 5 bases lay outside the gene matches. The CDR3 extends over 16 amino acids. Germline V gene sequence: CDR1 SGDLS, CDR2 YYNGEE. The CDR3 DNA reads as TGTGCCAGCAGCAAAGGACTAGCGGGGGGAGAAGAGACCCAGTACTTC. Protein: CASSKGLAGGEETQYF.